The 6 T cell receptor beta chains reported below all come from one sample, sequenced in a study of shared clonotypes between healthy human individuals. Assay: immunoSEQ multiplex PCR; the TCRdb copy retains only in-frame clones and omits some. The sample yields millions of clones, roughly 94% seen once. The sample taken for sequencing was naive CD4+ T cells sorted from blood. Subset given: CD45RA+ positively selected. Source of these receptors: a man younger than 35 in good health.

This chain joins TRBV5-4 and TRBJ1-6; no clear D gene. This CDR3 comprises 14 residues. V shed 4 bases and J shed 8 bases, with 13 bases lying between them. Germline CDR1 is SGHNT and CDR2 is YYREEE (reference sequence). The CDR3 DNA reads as TGTGCCAGCAGCACGCAAATCATCGATTCACCCCTCCACTTT. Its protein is CASSTQIIDSPLHF.

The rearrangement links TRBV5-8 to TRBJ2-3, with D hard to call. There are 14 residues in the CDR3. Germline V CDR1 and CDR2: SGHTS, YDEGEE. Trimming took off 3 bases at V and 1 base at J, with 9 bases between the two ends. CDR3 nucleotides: TGTGCCAGCAGCTCGGATCGTGGCACAGATACGCAGTATTTT. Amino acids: CASSSDRGTDTQYF.

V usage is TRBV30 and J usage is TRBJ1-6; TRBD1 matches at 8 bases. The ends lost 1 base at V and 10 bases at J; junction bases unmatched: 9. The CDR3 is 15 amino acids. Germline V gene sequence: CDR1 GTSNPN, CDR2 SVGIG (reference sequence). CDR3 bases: TGTGCCTGGAGTGGAGACAGGGGCGGTTGGTCACCCCTCCACTTT. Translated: CAWSGDRGGWSPLHF.

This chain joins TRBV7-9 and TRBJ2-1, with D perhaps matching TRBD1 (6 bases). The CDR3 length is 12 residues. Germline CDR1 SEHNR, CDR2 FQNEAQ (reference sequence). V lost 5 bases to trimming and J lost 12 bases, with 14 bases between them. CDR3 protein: CASSLNRVGQFF. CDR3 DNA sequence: TGTGCCAGCAGCCTAAACAGGGTTGGGCAGTTCTTC.

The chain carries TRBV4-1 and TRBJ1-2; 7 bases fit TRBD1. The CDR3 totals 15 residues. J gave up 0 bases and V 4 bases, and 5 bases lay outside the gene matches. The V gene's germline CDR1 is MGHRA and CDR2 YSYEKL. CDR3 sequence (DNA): TGCGCCAGCAGCCCCCAGGGGGGGGCTAACTATGGCTACACCTTC. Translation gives CASSPQGGANYGYTF.

The chain's CDR3 is CASSLQGSNSPLHF. As DNA, the CDR3 is TGTGCCAGCAGCTTACAGGGGTCCAATTCACCCCTCCACTTT. V usage is TRBV7-9 and J usage is TRBJ1-6, with TRBD1 as a possible D gene (6 bases). Germline CDR1 SEHNR, CDR2 FQNEAQ (reference sequence). The CDR3 is made up of 14 amino acids. V lost 2 bases and J 7 bases, leaving 9 bases between the germline ends.